A selection of T cell receptor beta chains follows, all from one sample in a study of T-cell reconstitution after alpha-beta-depleted transplantation in children. TCRdb re-derived calls from the PCR reads in MiXCR, one entry per CDR3 protein. Of hundreds of thousands of distinct CDR3 sequences in the sample, 10% are singletons; the top ten hold approximately 7%. Source: PBMCs, taken before TCRalphabeta/CD19-depleted stem cell transplant. The source of these receptors is a boy younger than two with acute myeloid leukemia, due to receive a stem cell transplant. Each CDR3 is given with its conserved first and last residue. A D gene is named only where the DNA matches it firmly. The size of a clone is reported for some rows only, either as once, few or many, or as a class for expanded clones.

d_call: TRBD1; j_call: TRBJ1-5; v_call: TRBV6-1; clone_size: many; cdr3_nt: TGTGCCAGCAGGTCGACAGGGAGGAGCAATCAGCCCCAGCATTTT; cdr3_aa: CASRSTGRSNQPQHF
d_call: TRBD1; j_call: TRBJ2-2; v_call: TRBV7-3; clone_size: few; cdr3_nt: TGTGCCAGCAGCCCCGACAGGGTTCGGACCGGGGAGCTGTTTTTT; cdr3_aa: CASSPDRVRTGELFF
d_call: TRBD2; j_call: TRBJ2-3; v_call: TRBV5-1; clone_size: many; cdr3_nt: TGCGCCAGCAGCTGGACCAAAACTAGCGGGGGCTCAGATACGCAGTATTTT; cdr3_aa: CASSWTKTSGGSDTQYF
d_call: .; j_call: TRBJ2-7; v_call: TRBV28; clone_size: many; cdr3_nt: TGTGCCAGCAGGGCGACTAGTCCCCTGGAGCAGTACTTC; cdr3_aa: CASRATSPLEQYF
d_call: TRBD1; j_call: TRBJ2-3; v_call: TRBV5-1; clone_size: many; cdr3_nt: TGCGCCAGCAGCTCGGCTCAGGGGGAGGATACGCAGTATTTT; cdr3_aa: CASSSAQGEDTQYF
d_call: .; j_call: TRBJ2-7; v_call: TRBV24-1; clone_size: few; cdr3_nt: TGTGCCACCGGCCTAGGCGGTGAGCAGTACTTC; cdr3_aa: CATGLGGEQYF
d_call: .; j_call: TRBJ2-7; v_call: TRBV6-2/TRBV6-3; clone_size: .; cdr3_nt: TGTGCCAGCAGTCAAACTTACGGGCTCTACGAGCAGTACTTC; cdr3_aa: CASSQTYGLYEQYF
d_call: TRBD2; j_call: TRBJ2-6; v_call: TRBV7-8; clone_size: many; cdr3_nt: TGTGCCAGCAGCTCCACCATTTTCGGGGGGGCCGCTGGGGCCAACGTCCTGACTTTC; cdr3_aa: CASSSTIFGGAAGANVLTF
d_call: TRBD1; j_call: TRBJ2-7; v_call: TRBV20-1; clone_size: .; cdr3_nt: TGCAGTGCCGACAGGGAGAGTACCTACGAGCAGTACTTC; cdr3_aa: CSADRESTYEQYF
d_call: .; j_call: TRBJ1-6; v_call: TRBV20-1; clone_size: many; cdr3_nt: TGCGGAGTGGGGATCAGGGCTTATTCACCCCTCCACTTT; cdr3_aa: CGVGIRAYSPLHF
d_call: TRBD2; j_call: TRBJ2-1; v_call: TRBV28; clone_size: many; cdr3_nt: TGTGCCAGCAGGGCATCGGGGGGGCCCTACAATGAGCAGTTCTTC; cdr3_aa: CASRASGGPYNEQFF
d_call: .; j_call: TRBJ2-7; v_call: TRBV19; clone_size: few; cdr3_nt: TGTGCCAGTAGTACCGGGGTACTGGACGAGCAGTACTTC; cdr3_aa: CASSTGVLDEQYF
d_call: .; j_call: TRBJ2-1; v_call: TRBV20-1; clone_size: many; cdr3_nt: TGCAGTGCAAGGTCCCCACTCCGTTCTCACAATGAGCAGTTCTTC; cdr3_aa: CSARSPLRSHNEQFF
d_call: TRBD1; j_call: TRBJ1-3; v_call: TRBV6-1; clone_size: .; cdr3_nt: TGTGCCAGCAGTCGGACAGGGAGCTCTGGAAACACCATATATTTT; cdr3_aa: CASSRTGSSGNTIYF
d_call: TRBD2; j_call: TRBJ2-1; v_call: TRBV7-1; clone_size: .; cdr3_nt: TGTGCCAGCAGCTCAACATACGACGGTTGGACTAGCGGGGGAAGATCCTACGATGAGCAGTTCTTC; cdr3_aa: CASSSTYDGWTSGGRSYDEQFF
d_call: .; j_call: TRBJ2-5; v_call: TRBV20-1; clone_size: many; cdr3_nt: TGCAGTGCTGTGAAGAGGGGGGGGTACCAAGAGACCCAGTACTTC; cdr3_aa: CSAVKRGGYQETQYF
d_call: .; j_call: TRBJ1-1; v_call: TRBV12-3/TRBV12-4; clone_size: many; cdr3_nt: TGTGCCAGCAGAGTCTCGGATCCCACTGAAGCTTTCTTT; cdr3_aa: CASRVSDPTEAFF
d_call: TRBD1; j_call: TRBJ2-7; v_call: TRBV5-1; clone_size: many; cdr3_nt: TGCGCCAGCAGCCTTGGAGCAGGGGGCGGCTACGAGCAGTACTTC; cdr3_aa: CASSLGAGGGYEQYF
d_call: .; j_call: TRBJ2-3; v_call: TRBV20-1; clone_size: many; cdr3_nt: TGCAGTGCTAGAATCACAGATACGCAGTATTTT; cdr3_aa: CSARITDTQYF
d_call: .; j_call: TRBJ2-5; v_call: TRBV12-3/TRBV12-4; clone_size: few; cdr3_nt: TGTGCCAGCCGCTTTTGGGGGACGGAGACCCAGTACTTC; cdr3_aa: CASRFWGTETQYF
d_call: TRBD2; j_call: TRBJ2-1; v_call: TRBV14; clone_size: many; cdr3_nt: TGTGCCAGCACCATACTAGCGGGGGGCTACAATGAGCAGTTCTTC; cdr3_aa: CASTILAGGYNEQFF
d_call: .; j_call: TRBJ2-5; v_call: TRBV3-1; clone_size: few; cdr3_nt: TGTGCCAGCAGCCAAACGGACAGTATCACCCAAGAGACCCAGTACTTC; cdr3_aa: CASSQTDSITQETQYF
d_call: .; j_call: TRBJ2-7; v_call: TRBV28; clone_size: .; cdr3_nt: TGTGCCAGCAGTTTAGAGGGGATCACCTACGAGCAGTACTTC; cdr3_aa: CASSLEGITYEQYF
d_call: .; j_call: TRBJ1-5; v_call: TRBV12-3/TRBV12-4; clone_size: many; cdr3_nt: TGTGCCAGCAGTCGACACGCCAGGAGCAATCAGCCCCAGCATTTT; cdr3_aa: CASSRHARSNQPQHF
d_call: .; j_call: TRBJ2-3; v_call: TRBV2; clone_size: many; cdr3_nt: TGTGCCATCAAGGTCTCATCCGTCTCAGATACGCAGTATTTT; cdr3_aa: CAIKVSSVSDTQYF
d_call: .; j_call: TRBJ1-1; v_call: TRBV10-3; clone_size: many; cdr3_nt: TGTGCCATCAGTGAGTCGAAGGCAGGGAACACTGAAGCTTTCTTT; cdr3_aa: CAISESKAGNTEAFF
d_call: .; j_call: TRBJ2-2; v_call: TRBV27; clone_size: few; cdr3_nt: TGTGCCAGCAGTTTTGGGTCGGTTCCCACCGGGGAGCTGTTTTTT; cdr3_aa: CASSFGSVPTGELFF
d_call: .; j_call: TRBJ1-1; v_call: TRBV25-1; clone_size: many; cdr3_nt: TGTGCCAGCCGTACAGGGTACACTGAAGCTTTCTTT; cdr3_aa: CASRTGYTEAFF
d_call: .; j_call: TRBJ2-3; v_call: TRBV4-3; clone_size: many; cdr3_nt: TGCGCCAGCAGCCAAGAAGGCTCAGGTCCAGTTACAGATACGCAGTATTTT; cdr3_aa: CASSQEGSGPVTDTQYF
d_call: TRBD1; j_call: TRBJ2-2; v_call: TRBV7-2; clone_size: many; cdr3_nt: TGTGCCAGCAGCCTCTCCCGGGACAGGGCTACCGGGGAGCTGTTTTTT; cdr3_aa: CASSLSRDRATGELFF
d_call: .; j_call: TRBJ2-1; v_call: TRBV19; clone_size: .; cdr3_nt: TGTGCCAGTATGAAGGGAATCTACAATGAGCAGTTCTTC; cdr3_aa: CASMKGIYNEQFF
d_call: .; j_call: TRBJ2-1; v_call: TRBV5-1; clone_size: few; cdr3_nt: TGCGCCAGCAGCTCTCGACGGGAGTCCGTCGATGAGCAGTTCTTC; cdr3_aa: CASSSRRESVDEQFF
d_call: TRBD1; j_call: TRBJ1-1; v_call: TRBV6-1; clone_size: many; cdr3_nt: TGTGCCAGCCGACGACAGGGCATGAACACTGAAGCTTTCTTT; cdr3_aa: CASRRQGMNTEAFF
d_call: .; j_call: TRBJ1-5; v_call: TRBV12-3/TRBV12-4; clone_size: .; cdr3_nt: TGTGCCAGCACCATGGGACTTTTTAATCAGCCCCAGCATTTT; cdr3_aa: CASTMGLFNQPQHF
d_call: .; j_call: TRBJ2-1; v_call: TRBV28; clone_size: many; cdr3_nt: TGTGCCAGCAGTGCACCACTGACCGGGACGGATGAGCAGTTCTTC; cdr3_aa: CASSAPLTGTDEQFF